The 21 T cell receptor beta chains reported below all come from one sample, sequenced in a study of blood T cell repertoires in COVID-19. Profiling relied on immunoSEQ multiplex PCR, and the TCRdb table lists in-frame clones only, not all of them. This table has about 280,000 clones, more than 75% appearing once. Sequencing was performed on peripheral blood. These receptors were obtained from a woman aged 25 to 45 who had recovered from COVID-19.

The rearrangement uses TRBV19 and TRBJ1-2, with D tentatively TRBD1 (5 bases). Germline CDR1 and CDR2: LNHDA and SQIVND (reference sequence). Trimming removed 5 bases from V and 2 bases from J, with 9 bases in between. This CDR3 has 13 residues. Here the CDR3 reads CASSETENYGYTF. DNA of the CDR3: TGTGCCAGTAGTGAGACAGAAAACTATGGCTACACCTTC.

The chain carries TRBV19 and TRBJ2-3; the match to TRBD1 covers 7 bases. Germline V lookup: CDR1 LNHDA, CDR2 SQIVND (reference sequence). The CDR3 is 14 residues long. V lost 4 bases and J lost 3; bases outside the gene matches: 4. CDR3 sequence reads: CASSTGQKTDTQYF. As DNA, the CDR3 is TGTGCCAGTAGTACGGGACAGAAGACAGATACGCAGTATTTT.

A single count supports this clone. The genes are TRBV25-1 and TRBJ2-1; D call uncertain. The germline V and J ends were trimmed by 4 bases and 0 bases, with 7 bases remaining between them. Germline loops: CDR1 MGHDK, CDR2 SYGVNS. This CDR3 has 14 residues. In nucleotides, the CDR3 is TGTGCCAGCAGTGGCTGGAGCTCCTACAATGAGCAGTTCTTC. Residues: CASSGWSSYNEQFF.

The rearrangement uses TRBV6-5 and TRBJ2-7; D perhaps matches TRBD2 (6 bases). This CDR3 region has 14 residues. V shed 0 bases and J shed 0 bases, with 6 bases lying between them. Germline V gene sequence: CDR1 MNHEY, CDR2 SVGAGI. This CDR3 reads CASSYSGSSYEQYF. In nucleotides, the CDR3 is TGTGCCAGCAGTTACTCCGGGAGCTCCTACGAGCAGTACTTC.

The CDR3 DNA reads as TGTGCCAGCAACCGTCCAGAAGACTATGGCTACACCTTC. It specifies CASNRPEDYGYTF. This sequence joins TRBV28 and TRBJ1-2; D not certain. Trimming removed 7 bases at V and 3 bases at J, with 12 bases between. This CDR3 has 13 residues. Germline V gives CDR1 MDHEN, CDR2 SYDVKM.

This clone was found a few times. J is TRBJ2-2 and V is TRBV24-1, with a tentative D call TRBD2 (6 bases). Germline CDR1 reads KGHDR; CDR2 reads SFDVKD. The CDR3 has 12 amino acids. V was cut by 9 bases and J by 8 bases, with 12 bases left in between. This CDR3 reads CATQAGTGELFF. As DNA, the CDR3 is TGTGCCACCCAAGCCGGGACTGGGGAGCTGTTTTTT.

The CDR3 reads CASSILGTRNEQYF. CDR3 coding DNA: TGTGCCAGTAGTATATTGGGGACTCGCAACGAGCAGTACTTC. The chain has TRBV19 and TRBJ2-7; the D gene is possibly TRBD2 (6 bases). The germline CDR1 and CDR2 sequences are LNHDA and SQIVND (reference sequence). This CDR3 contains 14 residues. With 2 bases removed from V and 5 bases from J, the gap between germline ends came to 13 bases.

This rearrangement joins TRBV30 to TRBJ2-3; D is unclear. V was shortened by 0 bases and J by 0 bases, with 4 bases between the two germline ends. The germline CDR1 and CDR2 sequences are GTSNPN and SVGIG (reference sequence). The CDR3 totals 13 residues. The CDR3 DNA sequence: TGTGCCTGGAGTGTTCAGAGCACAGATACGCAGTATTTT. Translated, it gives CAWSVQSTDTQYF.

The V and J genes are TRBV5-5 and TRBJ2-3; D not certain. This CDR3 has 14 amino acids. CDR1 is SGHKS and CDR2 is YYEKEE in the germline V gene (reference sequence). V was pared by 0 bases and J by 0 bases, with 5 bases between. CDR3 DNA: TGTGCCAGCAGCTTGGATGGCAGCACAGATACGCAGTATTTT. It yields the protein CASSLDGSTDTQYF.

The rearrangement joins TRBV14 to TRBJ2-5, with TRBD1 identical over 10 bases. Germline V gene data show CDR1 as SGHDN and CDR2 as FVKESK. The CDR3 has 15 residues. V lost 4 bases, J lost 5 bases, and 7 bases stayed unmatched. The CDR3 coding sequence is TGTGCCAGCAGCCGGACAGGGGGAAATGAGGAGACCCAGTACTTC. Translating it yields CASSRTGGNEETQYF.

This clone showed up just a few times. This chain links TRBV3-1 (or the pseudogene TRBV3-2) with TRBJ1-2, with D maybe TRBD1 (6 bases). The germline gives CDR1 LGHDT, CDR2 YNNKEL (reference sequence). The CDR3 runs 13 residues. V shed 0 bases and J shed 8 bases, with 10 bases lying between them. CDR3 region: CASSQDLGAGYTF. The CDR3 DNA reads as TGTGCCAGCAGCCAAGATCTGGGGGCGGGCTACACCTTC.

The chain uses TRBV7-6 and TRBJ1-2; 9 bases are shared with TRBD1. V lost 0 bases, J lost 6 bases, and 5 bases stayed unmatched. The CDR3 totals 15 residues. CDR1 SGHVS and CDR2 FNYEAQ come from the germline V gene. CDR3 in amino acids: CASSLAGTGGNGYTF. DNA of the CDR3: TGTGCCAGCAGCTTAGCCGGTACAGGGGGCAATGGCTACACCTTC.

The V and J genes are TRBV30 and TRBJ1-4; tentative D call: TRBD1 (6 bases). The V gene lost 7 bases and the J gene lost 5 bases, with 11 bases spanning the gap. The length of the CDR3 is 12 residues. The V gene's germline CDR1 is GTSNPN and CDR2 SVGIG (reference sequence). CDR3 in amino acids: CAFGQRNEKLFF. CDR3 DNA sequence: TGTGCCTTTGGACAGAGAAATGAAAAACTGTTTTTT.

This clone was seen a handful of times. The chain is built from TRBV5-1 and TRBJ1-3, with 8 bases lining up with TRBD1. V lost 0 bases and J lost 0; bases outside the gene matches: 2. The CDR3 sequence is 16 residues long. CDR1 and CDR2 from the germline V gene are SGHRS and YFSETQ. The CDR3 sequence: CASSLEGQASGNTIYF. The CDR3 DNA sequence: TGCGCCAGCAGCTTGGAGGGACAGGCCTCTGGAAACACCATATATTTT.

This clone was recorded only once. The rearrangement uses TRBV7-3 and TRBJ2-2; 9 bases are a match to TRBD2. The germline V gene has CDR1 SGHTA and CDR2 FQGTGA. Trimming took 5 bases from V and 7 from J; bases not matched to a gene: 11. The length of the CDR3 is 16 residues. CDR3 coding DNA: TGTGCCAGCAGCCCCGGGGTAGCGGGAGTTAACGGGGAGCTGTTTTTT. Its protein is CASSPGVAGVNGELFF.

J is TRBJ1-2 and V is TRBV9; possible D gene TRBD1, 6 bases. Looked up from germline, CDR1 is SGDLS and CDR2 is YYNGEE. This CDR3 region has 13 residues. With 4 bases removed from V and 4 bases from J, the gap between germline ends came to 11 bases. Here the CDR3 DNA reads TGTGCCAGCAGCAAGGACAGAGTCTATGGCTACACCTTC. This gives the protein CASSKDRVYGYTF.

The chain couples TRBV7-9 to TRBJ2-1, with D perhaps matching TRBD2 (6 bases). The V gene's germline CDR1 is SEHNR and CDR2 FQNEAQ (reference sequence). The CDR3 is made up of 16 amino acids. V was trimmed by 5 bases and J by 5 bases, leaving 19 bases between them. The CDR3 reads CASSTAGTLKHNEQFF. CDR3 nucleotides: TGTGCCAGCAGCACCGCCGGGACTCTAAAACACAATGAGCAGTTCTTC.

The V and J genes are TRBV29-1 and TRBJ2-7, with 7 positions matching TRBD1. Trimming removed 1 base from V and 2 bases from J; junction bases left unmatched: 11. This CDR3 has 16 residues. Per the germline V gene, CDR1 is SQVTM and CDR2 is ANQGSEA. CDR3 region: CSVEGVRQGVTYEQYF. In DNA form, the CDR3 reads TGCAGCGTTGAAGGGGTTCGGCAGGGGGTCACCTACGAGCAGTACTTC.

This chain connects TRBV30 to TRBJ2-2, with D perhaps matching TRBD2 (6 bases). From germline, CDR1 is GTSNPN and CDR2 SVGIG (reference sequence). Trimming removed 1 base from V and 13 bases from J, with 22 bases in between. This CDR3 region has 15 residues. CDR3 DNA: TGTGCCTGGAGTGGGCGATCGGCCGGGCGGGGTGGGCTGTTTTTT. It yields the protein CAWSGRSAGRGGLFF. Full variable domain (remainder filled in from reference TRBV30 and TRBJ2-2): SQTIHQWPATLVQPVGSPLSLECTVEGTSNPNLYWYRQAAGRGLQLLFYSVGIGQISSEVPQNLSASRPQDRQFILSSKKLLLSDSGFYLCAWSGRSAGRGGLFFGEGSRLTVL.

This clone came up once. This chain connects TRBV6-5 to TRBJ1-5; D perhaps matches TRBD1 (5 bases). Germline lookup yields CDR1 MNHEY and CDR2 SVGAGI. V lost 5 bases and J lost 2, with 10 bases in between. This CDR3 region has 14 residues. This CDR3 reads CASSQGRGNQPQHF. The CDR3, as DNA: TGTGCCAGCAGTCAGGGAAGGGGCAATCAGCCCCAGCATTTT.

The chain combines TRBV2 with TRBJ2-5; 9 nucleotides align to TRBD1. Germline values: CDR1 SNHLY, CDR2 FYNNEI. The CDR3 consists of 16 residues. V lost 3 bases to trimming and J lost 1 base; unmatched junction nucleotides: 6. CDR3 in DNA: TGTGCCAGCAGTGATGGGACAGGGTACTCCCAAGAGACCCAGTACTTC. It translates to CASSDGTGYSQETQYF.